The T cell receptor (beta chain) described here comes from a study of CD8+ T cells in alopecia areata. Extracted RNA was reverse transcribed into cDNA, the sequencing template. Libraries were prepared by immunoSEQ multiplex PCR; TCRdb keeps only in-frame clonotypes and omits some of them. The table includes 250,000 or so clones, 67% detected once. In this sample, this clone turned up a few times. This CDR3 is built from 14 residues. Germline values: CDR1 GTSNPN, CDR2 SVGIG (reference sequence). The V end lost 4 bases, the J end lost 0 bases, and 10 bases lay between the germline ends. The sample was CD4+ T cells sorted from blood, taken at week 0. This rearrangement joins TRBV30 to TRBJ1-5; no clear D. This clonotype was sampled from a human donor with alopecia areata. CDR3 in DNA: TGTGCCTGGACCGGAGGGTTTAGCAATCAGCCCCAGCATTTT. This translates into CAWTGGFSNQPQHF. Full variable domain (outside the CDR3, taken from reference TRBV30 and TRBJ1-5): SQTIHQWPATLVQPVGSPLSLECTVEGTSNPNLYWYRQAAGRGLQLLFYSVGIGQISSEVPQNLSASRPQDRQFILSSKKLLLSDSGFYLCAWTGGFSNQPQHFGDGTRLSIL.